This is a list of T cell receptor beta chains from one sample in a study of OX40 agonist ivuxolimab in advanced cancers. The protocol was immunoSEQ multiplex PCR, while the TCRdb copy is restricted to in-frame clones and leaves out a portion. The data show around 20,000 clones, 74% seen once. The sequencing here drew on CD4+ or CD8+ T cells sorted from blood, taken in a trial of the OX40 agonist ivuxolimab. The receptors derive from an adult with an advanced solid tumor such as melanoma, head and neck, liver or kidney cancer. Each CDR3 is given with its conserved first and last residue. A D gene is named only where the DNA matches it firmly. Clone sizes are given selectively: once, few, many, or a class where the clone is expanded.

>TRBJ2-7|-|TRBD1|TRBV5-3
CARSFGTGTYEQYF
TGTGCCAGAAGCTTCGGGACAGGGACCTACGAGCAGTACTTC
>TRBJ2-7|once|TRBD2|TRBV6-5
CASRYLAGSSYEQYF
TGTGCCAGCAGGTACCTAGCGGGTAGCTCCTACGAGCAGTACTTC
>TRBJ1-2|once|TRBD1|TRBV7-9
CASSLAGQGLGYTF
TGTGCCAGCAGCTTAGCGGGACAGGGTCTTGGCTACACCTTC
>TRBJ1-2|once|-|TRBV20-1
CSAKAERGYTF
TGCAGTGCCAAGGCGGAACGAGGCTACACCTTC
>TRBJ1-1|-|-|TRBV13
CASSPEGRLNTEAFF
TGTGCCAGCAGCCCCGAAGGACGGCTGAACACTGAAGCTTTCTTT
>TRBJ2-1|once|-|TRBV5-6
CASSGGLGDYRGNEQFF
TGTGCCAGCAGCGGGGGACTTGGGGACTACAGGGGAAATGAGCAGTTCTTC
>TRBJ2-1|-|TRBD2|TRBV28
CASSLILAPSSYNEQFF
TGTGCCAGCAGTCTGATACTAGCGCCTTCCTCCTACAATGAGCAGTTCTTC
>TRBJ1-1|-|TRBD1|TRBV7-9
CASSLTGQGVAFF
TGTGCCAGCAGCTTAACAGGCCAGGGGGTAGCTTTCTTT
>TRBJ2-7|-|TRBD1|TRBV5-6
CASSPGQGIDEQYF
TGTGCCAGCAGCCCGGGACAGGGGATCGACGAGCAGTACTTC
>TRBJ2-3|-|-|TRBV7-2
CASSGAKRSYTDTQYF
TGTGCCAGCAGCGGAGCGAAGAGGTCCTACACAGATACGCAGTATTTT
>TRBJ1-1|-|-|TRBV28
CASSPLQWNTEAFF
TGTGCCAGCAGTCCCCTACAGTGGAACACTGAAGCTTTCTTT
>TRBJ2-5|-|-|TRBV7-2
CASSQGTASQETQYF
TGTGCCAGCAGCCAAGGGACTGCGAGCCAAGAGACCCAGTACTTC
>TRBJ2-5|-|-|TRBV20-1
CSARRETQYF
TGCAGTGCTAGAAGGGAGACCCAGTACTTC
>TRBJ1-5|-|-|TRBV6-6
CASSLAGSNQPQHF
TGTGCCAGCAGCCTAGCAGGGTCTAATCAGCCCCAGCATTTT
>TRBJ1-3|-|-|TRBV6-5
CATGPGSGNTIYF
TGTGCCACGGGACCGGGGTCTGGAAACACCATATATTTT
>TRBJ2-3|once|-|TRBV9
CASSPQGLHTDTQYF
TGTGCCAGCAGCCCCCAGGGGTTGCACACAGATACGCAGTATTTT
>TRBJ2-7|-|TRBD2|TRBV6-1
CASSEGLAGHYEQYF
TGTGCCAGCAGTGAAGGATTAGCGGGGCACTACGAGCAGTACTTC
>TRBJ2-3|-|TRBD2|TRBV13
CASSLTEIAGGFTDTQYF
TGTGCCAGCAGCTTGACTGAAATAGCGGGGGGATTCACAGATACGCAGTATTTT
>TRBJ1-5|-|-|TRBV7-9
CASSLDVGTGNQPQHF
TGTGCCAGCAGCTTAGACGTAGGGACGGGCAATCAGCCCCAGCATTTT
>TRBJ2-1|-|-|TRBV6-5
CASSPDGVSYNEQFF
TGTGCCAGCAGTCCCGACGGGGTCTCCTACAATGAGCAGTTCTTC
>TRBJ1-1|once|-|TRBV4-1
CASSQVGETEAFF
TGCGCCAGCAGCCAAGTAGGGGAGACTGAAGCTTTCTTT
>TRBJ1-2|-|-|TRBV7-2
CASSLGLQLDGYTF
TGTGCCAGCAGCTTAGGGCTTCAGCTAGATGGCTACACCTTC
>TRBJ2-7|-|-|TRBV30
CAWSIPYRYEQYF
TGTGCCTGGAGTATCCCGTACCGATACGAGCAGTACTTC
>TRBJ1-5|-|-|TRBV15
CATSIGGGGSNQPQHF
TGTGCCACCAGCATCGGGGGAGGGGGGAGCAATCAGCCCCAGCATTTT
>TRBJ1-5|-|-|TRBV4-1
CASSTRQVPDQPQHF
TGCGCCAGCAGCACCCGACAGGTCCCCGATCAGCCCCAGCATTTT
>TRBJ2-2|-|-|TRBV5-6
CASSLGQNTGELFF
TGTGCCAGCAGCTTGGGACAAAACACCGGGGAGCTGTTTTTT
>TRBJ2-3|few|TRBD1|TRBV18
CASSPVGQGSSDTQYF
TGTGCCAGCTCACCAGTGGGACAGGGATCCTCAGATACGCAGTATTTT
>TRBJ2-2|-|-|TRBV7-9
CASSSPSEANTGELFF
TGTGCCAGCAGCTCACCATCGGAGGCGAACACCGGGGAGCTGTTTTTT
>TRBJ1-1|-|TRBD1|TRBV7-8
CASSLPDRGGFMNTEAFF
TGTGCCAGCAGCTTACCCGACAGGGGGGGTTTCATGAACACTGAAGCTTTCTTT
>TRBJ1-3|-|-|TRBV13
CASSPDVNTIYF
TGTGCCAGCAGCCCCGACGTGAACACCATATATTTT
>TRBJ2-1|-|-|TRBV19
CASSIASPGADAYNEQFF
TGTGCCAGTAGTATAGCCTCACCGGGGGCCGACGCCTACAATGAGCAGTTCTTC
>TRBJ2-7|-|-|TRBV7-9
CASRTGTGDTEQYF
TGTGCCAGCCGAACCGGGACTGGCGACACGGAGCAGTACTTC
>TRBJ1-2|-|-|TRBV7-9
CASSSPRTVNYGYTF
TGTGCCAGCAGCTCCCCCCGGACCGTCAACTATGGCTACACCTTC
>TRBJ2-1|-|-|TRBV25-1
CASSEWSQNEQFF
TGTGCCAGCAGTGAATGGTCCCAAAATGAGCAGTTCTTC
>TRBJ1-6|-|-|TRBV6-1
CASSPGGGLHF
TGTGCCAGCAGTCCTGGGGGGGGCCTCCACTTT
>TRBJ1-3|-|-|TRBV28
CASSAQVYSGNTIYF
TGTGCCAGCAGTGCGCAGGTGTACTCTGGAAACACCATATATTTT
>TRBJ2-7|-|-|TRBV5-1
CASSLAYEQYF
TGCGCCAGCAGCTTGGCCTACGAGCAGTACTTC
>TRBJ1-1|-|-|TRBV7-9
CASKEGGFSNTEAFF
TGTGCCAGCAAGGAGGGGGGTTTCTCGAACACTGAAGCTTTCTTT
>TRBJ2-7|-|-|TRBV6-5
CASSYTGGEQYF
TGTGCCAGCAGTTACACCGGGGGCGAGCAGTACTTC
>TRBJ1-1|-|-|TRBV5-1
CASSIDSGENTEAFF
TGCGCCAGCAGCATAGACAGCGGGGAGAACACTGAAGCTTTCTTT
>TRBJ2-1|-|TRBD2|TRBV5-4
CASSWGGLANEQFF
TGTGCCAGCAGCTGGGGGGGACTAGCAAATGAGCAGTTCTTC
>TRBJ1-2|-|-|TRBV7-9
CASSGLGYTF
TGTGCCAGCAGCGGGTTGGGCTACACCTTC
>TRBJ1-3|few|-|TRBV19
CASTPGHQTLGNTIYF
TGTGCCAGTACCCCGGGACACCAAACTCTCGGAAACACCATATATTTT
>TRBJ2-7|-|-|TRBV9
CASSVAVGYEQYF
TGTGCCAGCAGCGTAGCGGTCGGCTACGAGCAGTACTTC
>TRBJ2-3|-|-|TRBV6-5
CASSYDRDSIPQYF
TGTGCCAGCAGTTATGACCGGGACTCAATCCCGCAGTATTTT
>TRBJ2-5|-|-|TRBV5-1
CASSFQETQYF
TGCGCCAGCAGCTTCCAAGAGACCCAGTACTTC